This TCR beta chain was obtained from a study of CD8 T cell repertoires and HIV-1 epitope variants. Study-wide background: Enriched T cells were co-cultured with equal autologous T cell-negative cells.

Trimming took 2 bases from V and 0 from J, leaving 0 bases between them. The V gene's germline CDR1 is SGHRS and CDR2 YFSETQ. There are 11 residues in the CDR3. As to this clone: Its antigen is as yet unknown.

Findings of the study overall: Beta chains alone show antigen proliferation, not cytokine profile or function.

Clones were sequenced by immunoSEQ multiplex PCR, and TCRdb holds only the in-frame ones, with some missing. The data show about 3,900 clones, approximately 70% seen once. Sequenced input: cultured CD8+ T cells derived from PBMCs. The receptor was derived from a male donor with HIV. This chain links TRBV5-1 with TRBJ2-7; D remains unclear. The CDR3 nucleotides read TGCGCCAGCAGCTTCTCCTACGAGCAGTACTTC. Its translation is CASSFSYEQYF.